This TCR beta chain was sequenced for a study of T cells in Graves' hyperthyroidism and ophthalmopathy. CDR1 MNHEY and CDR2 SMNVEV come from the germline V gene (reference sequence). Trimming took off 4 bases at V and 0 bases at J, with 10 bases between the two ends. This CDR3 spans 16 amino acids. This clonotype was detected many times. Its antigen is not identified. General study findings and limits: Onset of ophthalmopathy came a median approximately 6.9 months after the model predicted it.

Authors of the study amplified TCR beta CDR3 regions from RNA transcripts. The primer set for the first-round RT-PCR of the TCR CDR3 was HTBI. TCRdb analysed the multiplex PCR reads with MiXCR anew, one entry per CDR3 protein. The sample has approximately 590,000 distinct CDR3 sequences; approximately 14% are singletons. The TCR originated in a woman under 40 with Graves' hyperthyroidism. V and J are TRBV27 and TRBJ2-6; D perhaps matches TRBD1 (5 bases). Sample: blood. This chain's CDR3 is CASSSPDSSGANVLTF. The CDR3 DNA reads TGTGCCAGCAGTTCTCCTGACAGCTCTGGGGCCAACGTCCTGACTTTC.